The clone carrying this T cell receptor (beta chain) came up a few times. Its antigen remains unknown. Everyone who gave samples was a healthy Caucasian. This sample was included in a study of identical twins. General observations from the study: While abundant cord blood beta clonotypes carried fewer insertions, memory repertoires showed no such pattern.

It was template switching that added a universal primer site, and there were unique molecular identifiers on the cDNA. MiXCR was run by TCRdb on the 5' RACE reads, yielding one entry per CDR3 protein. Of approximately 260,000 distinct CDR3 sequences listed, around 15% are singletons. The CDR3 is 13 amino acids. V lost 4 bases to trimming and J lost 6 bases, with 16 bases between them. CDR1 and CDR2 from the germline V gene are SQVTM and ANQGSEA. Sample: memory (CD45RO+) T cells sorted from blood. The chain has TRBV29-1 and TRBJ2-7, with D possibly matching TRBD2 (5 bases). The sequence was obtained from a woman aged 18-29 years in good health. CDR3 residues: CSVGRQRVSEQYF. CDR3 nucleotides: TGCAGCGTTGGTCGGCAGAGGGTCTCCGAGCAGTACTTC.